This passage covers 7 T cell receptor beta chains from one sample sequenced in a study of cytomegalovirus exposure and HLA in healthy donors. Amplification used 60 Vbeta primers and 13 Jbeta primers. Assay used: immunoSEQ multiplex PCR; TCRdb lists only in-frame clones, some missing. The profile shows 150,000 to 200,000 clones, 76% of them singletons. Input material: PBMCs. Source of these receptors: a male donor in good health and CMV-seronegative.

The chain has TRBV29-1 and TRBJ1-1; a possible D gene is TRBD1 (5 bases). Germline V gene sequence: CDR1 SQVTM, CDR2 ANQGSEA. V was cut by 7 bases and J by 4 bases, with 19 bases left in between. This CDR3 comprises 14 residues. Written as DNA, the CDR3 is TGCAGCGCCTCCGCTGGCAGGGTGAGCACTGAAGCTTTCTTT. Protein: CSASAGRVSTEAFF.

This sequence joins TRBV7-2 and TRBJ1-1; D may be TRBD1 (6 bases). CDR3 length: 16 amino acids. Germline lookup yields CDR1 SGHTA and CDR2 FQGNSA. Trimming pared 3 bases from V and 1 base from J, leaving 15 bases between. The CDR3 coding sequence is TGTGCCAGCAGCTTCAGGGGCCTAACGCCGAACACTGAAGCTTTCTTT. Amino acids: CASSFRGLTPNTEAFF.

The chain combines TRBV6-5 with TRBJ2-3; a possible D gene is TRBD2 (5 bases). Germline assignment: CDR1 MNHEY and CDR2 SVGAGI. Between the trimmed V and J ends, which lost 3 bases and 5 bases, there was a span of 9 bases. The CDR3 is 13 residues long. CDR3 region: CASSYKAGDTQYF. CDR3 nucleotides: TGTGCCAGCAGTTATAAGGCGGGAGATACGCAGTATTTT.

V is TRBV5-8 and J is TRBJ2-1; the D gene is possibly TRBD1 (5 bases). V shed 3 bases and J shed 4 bases, with 11 bases lying between them. The CDR3 runs to 14 residues. CDR1 is SGHTS and CDR2 is YDEGEE in the germline V gene. CDR3 region: CASSSDRSYNEQFF. CDR3 nucleotide sequence: TGTGCCAGCAGCTCCGACAGAAGTTACAATGAGCAGTTCTTC.

This chain joins TRBV28 and TRBJ2-7; 7 nucleotides agree with TRBD2. Germline lookup yields CDR1 MDHEN and CDR2 SYDVKM. Trimming removed 2 bases from V and 1 base from J; junction bases left unmatched: 8. The CDR3 length is 16 residues. The CDR3 coding sequence is TGTGCCAGCAGTTTACCCGCGGGGAGGGAGTCCTACGAGCAGTACTTC. It encodes CASSLPAGRESYEQYF.

The genes are TRBV7-9 and TRBJ2-3, with TRBD2 matching over 8 bases. The junction had 3 bases not matched to a gene; V was cut back by 3 bases and J by 4 bases. The germline V gene encodes CDR1 SEHNR and CDR2 FQNEAQ (reference sequence). CDR3 length: 14 amino acids. The CDR3 protein is CASSLGTRSDTQYF. The DNA for the CDR3 is TGTGCCAGCAGCTTGGGGACTAGGTCAGATACGCAGTATTTT.

The rearrangement links TRBV30 to TRBJ2-1, with D possibly matching TRBD1 (6 bases). Germline V gene lookup returns CDR1 GTSNPN and CDR2 SVGIG (reference sequence). The CDR3 is made up of 16 amino acids. V lost 2 bases to trimming and J lost 0 bases, with 14 bases between them. The CDR3 nucleotides are TGTGCCTGGAGTTCCCTTGACAGGAACTCCTACAATGAGCAGTTCTTC. Translation: CAWSSLDRNSYNEQFF.